Presented here are 11 T cell receptor beta chains from one specimen sequenced in a study of shared clonotypes between healthy human individuals. CD45RO negativity and positive selection for CCR7 defined naive CD8 cells, a population that excluded terminally differentiated effector memory CD45RA+ cells. Assay used: immunoSEQ multiplex PCR; TCRdb lists only in-frame clones, some missing. Among about 2.2 million clones listed, about 93% were seen once. The sample was naive CD8+ T cells from PBMCs. These receptors were collected from a man younger than 35 in good health. Some clones in this sample may be carry-over from other donors' samples.

The V gene is TRBV29-1, the J gene TRBJ1-4, with a possible D match to TRBD1 (5 bases). V was shortened by 4 bases and J by 10 bases, with 13 bases between the two germline ends. CDR3 length: 12 amino acids. CDR1 and CDR2 (germline): SQVTM, ANQGSEA. As DNA, the CDR3 is TGCAGCGTTGGGACTACCCAGGGAAAACTGTTTTTT. It translates to CSVGTTQGKLFF. The full variable domain, its missing parts supplied by reference TRBV29-1 and TRBJ1-4, is SAVISQKPSRDICQRGTSLTIQCQVDSQVTMMFWYRQQPGQSLTLIATANQGSEATYESGFVIDKFPISRPNLTFSTLTVSNMSPEDSSIYLCSVGTTQGKLFFGSGTQLSVL.

The J gene is TRBJ2-2, the V gene TRBV7-9, with D perhaps TRBD2 (6 bases). The length of the CDR3 is 14 residues. Germline lookup yields CDR1 SEHNR and CDR2 FQNEAQ (reference sequence). V shed 1 base and J shed 6 bases, with 9 bases lying between them. This CDR3 is CASSLGTTPGELFF. The CDR3 DNA follows: TGTGCCAGCAGCTTAGGGACTACCCCCGGGGAGCTGTTTTTT.

As DNA, the CDR3 is TGTGCCAGCAGTGAAGCGCTTGGGTCTGAAGCTTTCTTT. This translates into CASSEALGSEAFF. The V call is TRBV2, the J call TRBJ1-1; D is unresolved. Germline CDR1 is SNHLY and CDR2 is FYNNEI. CDR3 length: 13 amino acids. Trimming stripped 0 bases from V and 6 bases from J, with 8 bases between. The variable domain in full, with the rest retrieved from reference TRBV2 and TRBJ1-1, is EPEVTQTPSHQVTQMGQEVILRCVPISNHLYFYWYRQILGQKVEFLVSFYNNEISEKSEIFDDQFSVERPDGSNFTLKIRSTKLEDSAMYFCASSEALGSEAFFGQGTRLTVV.

The chain has TRBV27 and TRBJ2-7; D not resolved. Trimming cost V 8 bases and J 5 bases, with 10 bases left between them. The CDR3 runs 11 residues. Germline CDR1 reads MNHEY; CDR2 reads SMNVEV (reference sequence). The CDR3 coding sequence is TGTGCCAGCGGAGTAGGTAACGAGCAGTACTTC. Its translation is CASGVGNEQYF.

The chain joins TRBV9 to TRBJ1-2; D is unclear. The V and J ends lost 0 bases and 5 bases respectively, with 8 bases between them. This CDR3 region has 13 residues. Germline-derived CDR1 and CDR2 are SGDLS and YYNGEE. This chain's CDR3 is CASSVGTLYGYTF. CDR3 DNA sequence: TGTGCCAGCAGCGTAGGCACCCTATATGGCTACACCTTC.

This chain joins TRBV4-1 and TRBJ2-7, with 9 bases lining up with TRBD1. V lost 6 bases, J lost 4 bases, and 10 bases stayed unmatched. Germline CDR1 reads MGHRA; CDR2 reads YSYEKL. This CDR3 has 15 amino acids. In DNA form, the CDR3 reads TGCGCCAGCAGTCAAACCGGGACAGGGAGATACGAGCAGTACTTC. Translating gives CASSQTGTGRYEQYF.

This chain joins TRBV29-1 and TRBJ2-7, with D possibly TRBD2 on 5 matching bases. This CDR3 is built from 11 residues. Germline-derived CDR1 and CDR2 are SQVTM and ANQGSEA. Trimming removed 4 bases at V and 7 bases at J, with 11 bases between. CDR3 residues: CSVVARGEQYF. DNA of the CDR3: TGCAGCGTTGTCGCAAGAGGGGAGCAGTACTTC.

This clone was detected once. In DNA, the CDR3 is TGTGCCAGCAGCACCCAAGCCGGGACAGAATCGGGTGCCCAGTACTTC. Protein product: CASSTQAGTESGAQYF. J is TRBJ2-5 and V is TRBV7-8, with 7 nucleotides matching TRBD1. Germline CDR1 is SGHVS and CDR2 is FQNEAQ. The CDR3 extends over 16 amino acids. V lost 5 bases to trimming and J lost 9 bases; unmatched junction nucleotides: 18.

Comments on this clone: This CDR3 is also generated by other DNA sequences in the sample. The V and J genes are TRBV9 and TRBJ2-1, with D unresolved. With 0 bases removed from V and 7 bases from J, the gap between germline ends came to 5 bases. This CDR3 contains 12 residues. The germline gives CDR1 SGDLS, CDR2 YYNGEE. The CDR3 is CASSVGPNEQFF. The DNA for the CDR3 is TGTGCCAGCAGCGTAGGGCCGAATGAGCAGTTCTTC.

The chain employs TRBV29-1 and TRBJ1-2; TRBD1 matches at 7 bases. The germline gives CDR1 SQVTM, CDR2 ANQGSEA. The length of the CDR3 is 14 residues. Trimming cost V 6 bases and J 2 bases; bases outside gene matches: 9. CDR3 sequence (DNA): TGCAGCGTACAGGCGGGACAGTACAACTATGGCTACACCTTC. Residues: CSVQAGQYNYGYTF.

To note about this clone: This sample also contains other DNA sequences that code for the same CDR3. V usage is TRBV11-2 and J usage is TRBJ2-1; TRBD2 aligns across 8 bases. J gave up 7 bases and V 2 bases, and 7 bases lay outside the gene matches. CDR3 length equals 15 residues. Germline values: CDR1 SGHAT, CDR2 FQNNGV. Here the CDR3 DNA reads TGTGCCAGCAGCTTATATAGACGGGAGGGTAATGAGCAGTTCTTC. This translates into CASSLYRREGNEQFF.